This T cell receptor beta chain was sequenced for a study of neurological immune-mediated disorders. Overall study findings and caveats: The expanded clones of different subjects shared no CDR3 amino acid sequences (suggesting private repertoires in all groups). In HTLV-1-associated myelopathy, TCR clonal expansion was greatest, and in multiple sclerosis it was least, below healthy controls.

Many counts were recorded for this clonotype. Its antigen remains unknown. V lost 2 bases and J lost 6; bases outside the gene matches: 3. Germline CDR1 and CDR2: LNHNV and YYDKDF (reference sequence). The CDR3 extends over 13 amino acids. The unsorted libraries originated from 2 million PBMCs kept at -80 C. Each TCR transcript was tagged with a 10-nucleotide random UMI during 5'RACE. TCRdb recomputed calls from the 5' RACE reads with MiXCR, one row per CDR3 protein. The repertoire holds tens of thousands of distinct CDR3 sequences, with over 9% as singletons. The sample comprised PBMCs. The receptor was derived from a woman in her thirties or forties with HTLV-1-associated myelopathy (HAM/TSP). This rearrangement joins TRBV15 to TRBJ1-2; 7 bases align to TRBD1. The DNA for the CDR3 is TGTGCCACCAGCAGAAAAGGGGGCGATGGCTACACCTTC. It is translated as CATSRKGGDGYTF.